This T cell receptor beta chain appears in the sequencing data of a study of human T cells and chemical hapten exposure. Per the authors' pipeline: The number of TCRs in each sample had a median of approximately 99,000 and spanned about 23,224 to 700,000. TCRdb redid the calling of the RACE reads with MiXCR, one entry per CDR3 protein. The V and J calls were determined by TCRdb, not by the authors. The sample has 55,000 to 75,000 distinct CDR3 sequences; about 6% are singletons. Time point given: healthy volunteer bleed at 6 weeks. Before extraction, the whole blood was not fractionated, and total RNA was taken from it. The V gene end was trimmed by 4 bases and the J gene end by 0 bases; junction bases not matched to a gene: 12. Germline V gives CDR1 KGHSH, CDR2 LQKENI. This CDR3 has 18 amino acids.

Specimen: whole blood. This TCR came from a female donor in good health. Some clones in this sample may be carry-over from other donors' samples. The chain recombines TRBV18 with TRBJ1-1, with TRBD1 matching 9 bases. The CDR3 region is CASSLSGTGFRMNTEAFF. The CDR3 DNA reads TGTGCCAGCTCACTCTCCGGGACAGGGTTTAGAATGAACACTGAAGCTTTCTTT.